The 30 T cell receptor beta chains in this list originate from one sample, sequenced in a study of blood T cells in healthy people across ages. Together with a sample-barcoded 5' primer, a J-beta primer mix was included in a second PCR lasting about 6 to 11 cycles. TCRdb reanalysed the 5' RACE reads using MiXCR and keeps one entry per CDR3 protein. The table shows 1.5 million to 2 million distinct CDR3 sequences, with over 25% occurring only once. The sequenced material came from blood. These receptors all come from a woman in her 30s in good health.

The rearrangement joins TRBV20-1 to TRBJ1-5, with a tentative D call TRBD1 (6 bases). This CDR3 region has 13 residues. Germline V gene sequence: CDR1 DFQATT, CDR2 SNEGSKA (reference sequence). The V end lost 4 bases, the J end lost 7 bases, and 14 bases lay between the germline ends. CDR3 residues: CSATDRSTQPQHF. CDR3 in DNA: TGCAGTGCTACCGACAGGTCCACACAGCCCCAGCATTTT.

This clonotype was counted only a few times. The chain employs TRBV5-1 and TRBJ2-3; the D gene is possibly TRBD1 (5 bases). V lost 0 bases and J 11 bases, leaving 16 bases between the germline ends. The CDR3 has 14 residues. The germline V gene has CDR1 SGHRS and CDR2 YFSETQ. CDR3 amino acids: CASSLGWGTRMQYF. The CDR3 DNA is TGCGCCAGCAGCTTGGGATGGGGCACTCGGATGCAGTATTTT.

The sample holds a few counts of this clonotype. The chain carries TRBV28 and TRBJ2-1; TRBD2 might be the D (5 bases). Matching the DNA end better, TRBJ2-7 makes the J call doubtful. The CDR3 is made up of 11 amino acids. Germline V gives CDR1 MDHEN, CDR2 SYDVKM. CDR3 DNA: TGTGCCAGCTGGGAGTACAATGAGCAGTACTTC. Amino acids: CASWEYNEQYF.

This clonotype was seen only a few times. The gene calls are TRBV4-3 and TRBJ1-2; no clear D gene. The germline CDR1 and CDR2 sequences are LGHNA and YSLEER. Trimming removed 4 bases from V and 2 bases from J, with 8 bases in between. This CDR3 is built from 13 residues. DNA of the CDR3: TGCGCCAGCAGCCTCAGTATGAACTATGGCTACACCTTC. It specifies CASSLSMNYGYTF.

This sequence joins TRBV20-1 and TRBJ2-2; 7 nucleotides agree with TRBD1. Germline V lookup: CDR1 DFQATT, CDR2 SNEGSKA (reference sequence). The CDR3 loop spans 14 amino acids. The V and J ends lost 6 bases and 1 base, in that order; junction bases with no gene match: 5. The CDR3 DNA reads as TGCAGTGCCCAGACAGGGTTGAACACCGGGGAGCTGTTTTTT. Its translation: CSAQTGLNTGELFF.

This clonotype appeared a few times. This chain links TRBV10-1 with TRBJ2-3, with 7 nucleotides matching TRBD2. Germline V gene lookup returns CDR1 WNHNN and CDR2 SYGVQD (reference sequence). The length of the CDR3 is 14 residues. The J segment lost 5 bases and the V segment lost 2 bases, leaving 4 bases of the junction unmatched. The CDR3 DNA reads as TGCGCCAGCAGTGAGGCGGGAGCGGGAGATACGCAGTATTTT. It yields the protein CASSEAGAGDTQYF.

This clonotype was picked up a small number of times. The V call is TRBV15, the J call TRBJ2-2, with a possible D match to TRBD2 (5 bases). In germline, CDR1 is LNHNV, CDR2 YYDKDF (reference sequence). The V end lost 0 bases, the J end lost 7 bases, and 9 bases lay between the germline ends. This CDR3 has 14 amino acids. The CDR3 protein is CATSRDFRGGELFF. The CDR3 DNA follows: TGTGCCACCAGCAGAGATTTCCGGGGCGGGGAGCTGTTTTTT. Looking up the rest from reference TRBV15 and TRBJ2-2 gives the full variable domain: DAMVIQNPRYQVTQFGKPVTLSCSQTLNHNVMYWYQQKSSQAPKLLFHYYDKDFNNEADTPDNFQSRRPNTSFCFLDIRSPGLGDTAMYLCATSRDFRGGELFFGEGSRLTVL.

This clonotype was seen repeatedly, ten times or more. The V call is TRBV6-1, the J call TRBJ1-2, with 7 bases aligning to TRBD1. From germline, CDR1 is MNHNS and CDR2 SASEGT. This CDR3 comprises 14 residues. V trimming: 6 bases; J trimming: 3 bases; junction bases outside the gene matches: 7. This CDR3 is CASSVTDRDYGYTF. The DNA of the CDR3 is TGTGCCAGCAGCGTTACCGACAGGGACTATGGCTACACCTTC.

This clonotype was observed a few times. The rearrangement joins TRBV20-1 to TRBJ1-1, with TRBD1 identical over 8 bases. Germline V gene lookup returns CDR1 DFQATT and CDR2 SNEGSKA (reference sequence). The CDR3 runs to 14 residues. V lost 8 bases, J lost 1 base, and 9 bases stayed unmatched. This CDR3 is CSPLTGQGNTEAFF. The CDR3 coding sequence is TGCAGTCCGCTAACTGGACAGGGGAACACTGAAGCTTTCTTT.

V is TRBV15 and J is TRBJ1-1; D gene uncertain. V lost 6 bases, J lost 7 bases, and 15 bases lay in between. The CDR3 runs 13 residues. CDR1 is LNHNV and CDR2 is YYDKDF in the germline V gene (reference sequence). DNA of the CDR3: TGTGCCACCAGTTTTGGGTTAAAAGGTGAAGCTTTCTTT. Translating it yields CATSFGLKGEAFF.

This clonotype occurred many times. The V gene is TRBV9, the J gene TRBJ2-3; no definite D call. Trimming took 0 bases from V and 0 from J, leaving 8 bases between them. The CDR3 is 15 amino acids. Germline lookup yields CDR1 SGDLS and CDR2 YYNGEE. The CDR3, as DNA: TGTGCCAGCAGCGTAGGGCAGACTAGCACAGATACGCAGTATTTT. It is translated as CASSVGQTSTDTQYF.

CDR3 nucleotides: TGTGCCAGCAGTTCGCGGGGTAGCGGGGGGCCTGCGAACACCGGGGAGCTGTTTTTT. This sequence encodes CASSSRGSGGPANTGELFF. The chain is built from TRBV6-2 or TRBV6-3 and TRBJ2-2; the match to TRBD2 covers 10 bases. The germline gives CDR1 MNHEY, CDR2 SVGEGT. The length of the CDR3 is 19 residues. V was clipped by 4 bases and J by 0 bases; unmatched bases: 11.

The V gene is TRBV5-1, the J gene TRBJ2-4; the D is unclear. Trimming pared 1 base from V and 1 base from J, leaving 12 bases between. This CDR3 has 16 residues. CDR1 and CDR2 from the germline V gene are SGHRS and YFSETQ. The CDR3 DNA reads TGCGCCAGCAGCTTGTTGGGATTGGGGGCCAAAAACATTCAGTACTTC. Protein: CASSLLGLGAKNIQYF.

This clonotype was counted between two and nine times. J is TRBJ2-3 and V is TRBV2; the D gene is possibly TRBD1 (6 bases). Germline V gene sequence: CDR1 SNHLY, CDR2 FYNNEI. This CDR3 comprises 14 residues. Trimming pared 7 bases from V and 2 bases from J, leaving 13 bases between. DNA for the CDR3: TGTGCCAGCAAGCCAGGGGTCTTCACAGATACGCAGTATTTT. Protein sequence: CASKPGVFTDTQYF.

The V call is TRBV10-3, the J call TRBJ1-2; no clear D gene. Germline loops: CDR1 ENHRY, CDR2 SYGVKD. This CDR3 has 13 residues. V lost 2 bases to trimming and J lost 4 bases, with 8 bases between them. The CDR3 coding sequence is TGTGCCATCAGTGAGACCGAGGGCTATGGCTACACCTTC. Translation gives CAISETEGYGYTF.

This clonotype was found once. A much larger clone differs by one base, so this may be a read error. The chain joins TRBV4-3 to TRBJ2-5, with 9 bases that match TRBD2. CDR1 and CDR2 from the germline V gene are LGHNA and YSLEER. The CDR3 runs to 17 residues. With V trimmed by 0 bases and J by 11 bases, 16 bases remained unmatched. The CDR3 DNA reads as TGCGCCAGCAGCCAAGATATGAGACTAGCGGTAAACAATGAGCAGTACTTC. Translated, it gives CASSQDMRLAVNNEQYF.

CDR3 protein: CASRVDRSSGDTQYF. Written as DNA, the CDR3 is TGTGCCAGCAGAGTAGACAGGTCCTCGGGAGATACGCAGTATTTT. The gene calls are TRBV2 and TRBJ2-3; perhaps TRBD1 as D (6 bases). Germline V gene data show CDR1 as SNHLY and CDR2 as FYNNEI. The V gene lost 6 bases and the J gene lost 5 bases, with 18 bases spanning the gap. The CDR3 consists of 15 residues.

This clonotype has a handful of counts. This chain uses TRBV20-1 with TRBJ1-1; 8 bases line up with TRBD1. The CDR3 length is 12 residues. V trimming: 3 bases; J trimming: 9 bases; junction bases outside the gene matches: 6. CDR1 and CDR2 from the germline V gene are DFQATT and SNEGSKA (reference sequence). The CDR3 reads CSARGPGGQAFF. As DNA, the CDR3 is TGCAGTGCTAGGGGACCAGGGGGCCAAGCTTTCTTT.

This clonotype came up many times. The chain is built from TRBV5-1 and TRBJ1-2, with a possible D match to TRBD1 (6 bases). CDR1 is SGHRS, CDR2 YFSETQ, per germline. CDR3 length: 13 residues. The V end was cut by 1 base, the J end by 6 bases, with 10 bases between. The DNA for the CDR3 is TGCGCCAGCAGCTTGTCACAGGGAGATGGCTACACCTTC. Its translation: CASSLSQGDGYTF.

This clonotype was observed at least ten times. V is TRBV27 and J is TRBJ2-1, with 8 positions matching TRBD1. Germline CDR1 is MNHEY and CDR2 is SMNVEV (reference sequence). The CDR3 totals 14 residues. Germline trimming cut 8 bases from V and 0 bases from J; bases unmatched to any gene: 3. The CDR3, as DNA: TGTGCCAGCCGGGACAGGAGCTCCTACAATGAGCAGTTCTTC. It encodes CASRDRSSYNEQFF.

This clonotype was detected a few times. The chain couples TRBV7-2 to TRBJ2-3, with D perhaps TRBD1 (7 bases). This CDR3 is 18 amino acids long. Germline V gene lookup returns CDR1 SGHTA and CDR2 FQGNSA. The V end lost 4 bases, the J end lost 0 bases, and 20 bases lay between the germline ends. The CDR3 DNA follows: TGTGCCAGCAGCTCCTGGGGGGAGACAGGGTTTAGCACAGATACGCAGTATTTT. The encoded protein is CASSSWGETGFSTDTQYF.

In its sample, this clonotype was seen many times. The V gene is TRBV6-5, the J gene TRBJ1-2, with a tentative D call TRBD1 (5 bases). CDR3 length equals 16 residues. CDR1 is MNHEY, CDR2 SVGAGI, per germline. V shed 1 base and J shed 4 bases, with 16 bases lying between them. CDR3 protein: CASSYLVGAASYGYTF. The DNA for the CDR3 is TGTGCCAGCAGTTACTTGGTCGGGGCGGCGAGCTATGGCTACACCTTC.

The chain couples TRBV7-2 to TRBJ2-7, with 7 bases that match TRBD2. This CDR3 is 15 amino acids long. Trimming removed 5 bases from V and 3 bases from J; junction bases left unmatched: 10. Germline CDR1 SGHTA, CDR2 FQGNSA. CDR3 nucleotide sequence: TGTGCCAGCAGCCAAGCGGGGCTCCCCCACTACGAGCAGTACTTC. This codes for CASSQAGLPHYEQYF.

The CDR3 spells CASTSHRWGYTF. As DNA, the CDR3 is TGTGCCAGCACCTCCCACCGATGGGGCTACACCTTC. The chain combines TRBV12-3 or TRBV12-4 with TRBJ1-2; D gene uncertain. With 7 bases removed from V and 8 bases from J, the gap between germline ends came to 14 bases. The CDR3 extends over 12 amino acids.

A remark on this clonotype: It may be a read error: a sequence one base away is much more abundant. The CDR3 sequence is CSAELAGGPYERYF. CDR3 nucleotides: TGCAGTGCTGAGCTAGCGGGAGGGCCGTACGAGCGGTACTTC. The chain couples TRBV20-1 to TRBJ2-4, with 12 bases lining up with TRBD2. The CDR3 contains 14 residues. From germline, CDR1 is DFQATT and CDR2 SNEGSKA (reference sequence). V shed 5 bases and J 15 bases; nucleotides not matched to a gene: 14.

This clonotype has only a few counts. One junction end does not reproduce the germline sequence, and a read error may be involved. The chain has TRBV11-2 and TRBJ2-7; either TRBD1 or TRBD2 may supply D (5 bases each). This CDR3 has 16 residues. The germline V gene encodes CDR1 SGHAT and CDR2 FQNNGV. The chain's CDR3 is CASSLPGLRTSYEQYF. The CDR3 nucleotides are TGCGCCAGCAGCTTGCCGGGGCTTCGGACCTCCTACGAGCAGTACTTC.

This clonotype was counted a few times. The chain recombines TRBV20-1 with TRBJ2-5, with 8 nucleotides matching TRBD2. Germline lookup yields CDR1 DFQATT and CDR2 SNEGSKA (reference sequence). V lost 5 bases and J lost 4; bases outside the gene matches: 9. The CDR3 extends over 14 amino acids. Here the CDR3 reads CSASDYRGGETQYF. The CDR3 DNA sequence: TGCAGTGCTTCGGACTATCGGGGGGGAGAGACCCAGTACTTC.

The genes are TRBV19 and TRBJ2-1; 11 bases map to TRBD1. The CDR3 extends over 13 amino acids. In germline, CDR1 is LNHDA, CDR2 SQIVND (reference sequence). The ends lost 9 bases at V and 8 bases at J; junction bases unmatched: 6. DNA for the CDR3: TGTGCCAGCGGACAGGGGGCGTTCGATGAGCAGTTCTTC. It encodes CASGQGAFDEQFF.

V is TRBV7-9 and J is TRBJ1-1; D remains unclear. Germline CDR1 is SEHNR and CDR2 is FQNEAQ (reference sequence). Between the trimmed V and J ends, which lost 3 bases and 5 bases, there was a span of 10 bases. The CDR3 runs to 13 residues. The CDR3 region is CASSFLSITEAFF. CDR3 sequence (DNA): TGTGCCAGCAGCTTTCTCAGCATAACTGAAGCTTTCTTT. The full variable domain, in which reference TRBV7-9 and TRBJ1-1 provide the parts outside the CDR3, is DTGVSQNPRHKITKRGQNVTFRCDPISEHNRLYWYRQTLGQGPEFLTYFQNEAQLEKSRLLSDRFSAERPKGSFSTLEIQRTEQGDSAMYLCASSFLSITEAFFGQGTRLTVV.

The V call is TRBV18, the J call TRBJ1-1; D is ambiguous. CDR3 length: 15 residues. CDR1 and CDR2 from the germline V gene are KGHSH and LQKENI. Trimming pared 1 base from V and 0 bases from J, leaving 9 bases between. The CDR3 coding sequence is TGTGCCAGCTCACCACAATACGGATTGAACACTGAAGCTTTCTTT. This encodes CASSPQYGLNTEAFF.